This entry is about one T cell receptor (beta chain). Its antigen is not yet known. The germline gene is not matched at one end of the junction; a read error may be the cause. The data were obtained in a study of OX40 agonist ivuxolimab in advanced cancers. About the study as a whole: Ivuxolimab was an agonistic, fully human IgG2 monoclonal antibody directed against OX40 (CD134), a costimulatory receptor. Intravenous ivuxolimab was administered to patients every 2 weeks at six dose levels: 0.01, 0.1, 0.3, 1.5, 3 and 10 mg/kg. Of the roughly 52 patients in dose escalation, about 20 had hepatocellular carcinoma, some 15 had melanoma, 9 had renal cell carcinoma and 9 had head and neck cancer. In the dose-escalation cohort, roughly 80% of patients were male, and the mean age was approximately 60 years, with a range of about 23 to 90. Patients were allowed to have had prior anti-PD-1, anti-PD-L1 or anti-CTLA-4 therapy, and approximately 41% of the dose-escalation patients had previously received checkpoint inhibitors. Three dose-escalation patients achieved partial responses, one with hepatocellular carcinoma and two with cutaneous melanoma. The purpose of peripheral TCRbeta sequencing was to test whether ivuxolimab changed TCR sequence diversity and led to clonal T-cell expansion. The paper describes the monotherapy dose-escalation part (N of about 57 patients) of the phase I trial of ivuxolimab.

To sequence the TCRbeta CDR3 region, genomic DNA was isolated from the sorted cells. TCRbeta CDR3 regions were sequenced using the immunoSEQ Assay. TCRdb holds this immuneACCESS table with in-frame rearrangements only. Some clones are missing; in checked studies, unresolved V genes explain under half, and the rest has no known cause. The sample data list about 77,000 clones, and about four fifths of these were observed just once. In total, the top ten clones hold about 0.73% of the sample. Patients with autoimmune disease history or receiving systemic immunosuppression were excluded from the trial. Peripheral blood for TCR sequencing was collected from all dose cohorts at baseline, on cycle 4 day 1, and on cycle 7 day 1. The samples were drawn from a first-in-human, open-label, multicenter phase I dose-escalation trial of ivuxolimab. Adults with locally advanced or metastatic melanoma, renal cell carcinoma, hepatocellular carcinoma or head and neck squamous cell carcinoma were enrolled in the trial. CD4+ and CD8+ T cells were sorted separately from peripheral blood before TCR sequencing.

The investigation overall reported the following: In partial responders in the 0.1-3.0 mg/kg groups, normalized peripheral clonal expansion was found to be among the lowest, especially among CD8+ T cells. The antigen specificity of the clonally expanded peripheral T cells was not determined. At doses of 0.1 to 3.0 mg/kg, clonal expansion of both CD4+ and CD8+ blood T cells was observed from baseline to week 6. Low levels of normalized T-cell clonal expansion were also shown by some nonresponding patients. After ivuxolimab, expanded clones were on average more numerous among CD8+ T cells than among CD4+ T cells.

The CDR3 sequence holds 15 residues, the cysteine and phenylalanine included. Of all the DNA, just the CDR3 is kept, 45 bases in frame from base 1. For CDR1 and CDR2, the germline V gene lists SGHAT and FQNNGV. The sequenced sample was CD4+ or CD8+ T cells sorted from blood, obtained in a trial of the OX40 agonist ivuxolimab. The TCR was taken from an adult with an advanced solid tumor such as melanoma, head and neck, liver or kidney cancer. The sequence joins TRBV11-2 to TRBJ2-2; the junction holds 7 bases that match TRBD2. Here is the DNA: TGTGCCAGCAGCCAGAAAGCGGGGAACGCCGGGGAGCTGTTTTTT. Its protein reads: CASSQKAGNAGELFF. The CDR3, completed at both ends by the reference TRBV11-2 and TRBJ2-2 genes, gives the full variable domain EAGVAQSPRYKIIEKRQSVAFWCNPISGHATLYWYQQILGQGPKLLIQFQNNGVVDDSQLPKDRFSAERLKGVDSTLKIQPAKLEDSAVYLCASSQKAGNAGELFFGEGSRLTVL.